This note documents a single T cell receptor (beta chain) sequence. Authors' processing steps: Scientists estimated how many nucleated cells there were by amplifying reference gene primers. Generated by immunoSEQ multiplex PCR, the TCRdb table keeps only in-frame clones and is missing some. V and J calls and clone size are given by that table; D and trimming were obtained from the DNA. The sample contains 110,000 or so clones, 70% to 90% of which appear only once. Trimming removed 5 bases from V and 2 bases from J, with 14 bases in between. This CDR3 region has 15 residues. Germline-derived CDR1 and CDR2 are SGHTA and FQGTGA. The data were obtained in a study of blood T cell repertoires in COVID-19. Background on the study: Samples representing acute and convalescent COVID-19 were sourced from the United States, Italy and Spain. T cells, B-cell-depleted T cells, or PBMCs supplied cDNA or gDNA.

The rearrangement uses TRBV7-3 and TRBJ2-3, with D maybe TRBD1 (6 bases). The sequence was obtained from a man between 35 and 55 years old with acute or convalescent COVID-19. The sequencing input was peripheral blood. The CDR3 coding sequence is TGTGCCAGCAGCCCCCGACAGGCCTCCACAGATACGCAGTATTTT. Translating gives CASSPRQASTDTQYF.